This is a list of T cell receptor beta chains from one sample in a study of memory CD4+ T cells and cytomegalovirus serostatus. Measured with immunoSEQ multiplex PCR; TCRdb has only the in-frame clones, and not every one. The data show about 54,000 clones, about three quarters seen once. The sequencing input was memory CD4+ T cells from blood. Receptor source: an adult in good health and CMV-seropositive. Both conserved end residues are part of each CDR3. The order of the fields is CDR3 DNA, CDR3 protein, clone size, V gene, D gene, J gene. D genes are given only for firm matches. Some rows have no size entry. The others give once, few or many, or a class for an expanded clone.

cdr3_nt: TGTGCCTGGAGCGGGGGAGGGACAAGCAATTCACCCCTCCACTTT
cdr3_aa: CAWSGGGTSNSPLHF
clone_size: -
v_call: TRBV30
d_call: -
j_call: TRBJ1-6

cdr3_nt: TGTGCCAGCAGCGAGAGTCCGAACACCGGGGAGCTGTTTTTT
cdr3_aa: CASSESPNTGELFF
clone_size: -
v_call: TRBV9
d_call: -
j_call: TRBJ2-2

cdr3_nt: TGTGCCAGCAGCGATACTAGGAACCTTAACACCGGGGAGCTGTTTTTT
cdr3_aa: CASSDTRNLNTGELFF
clone_size: few
v_call: TRBV9
d_call: -
j_call: TRBJ2-2

cdr3_nt: TGTGCCACCGGCGGGTGGGTAGGGCTAAATGAAAAACTGTTTTTT
cdr3_aa: CATGGWVGLNEKLFF
clone_size: -
v_call: TRBV15
d_call: -
j_call: TRBJ1-4

cdr3_nt: TGTGCCAGCAGCTCGACTAGCACCGGGGAGCTGTTTTTT
cdr3_aa: CASSSTSTGELFF
clone_size: once
v_call: TRBV11-2
d_call: -
j_call: TRBJ2-2

cdr3_nt: TGTGCCAGCAGTGACCGCGGCAGGCCATCCTCTGGGGCCAACGTCCTGACTTTC
cdr3_aa: CASSDRGRPSSGANVLTF
clone_size: -
v_call: TRBV2
d_call: -
j_call: TRBJ2-6

cdr3_nt: TGTGCCAGCAGCCTCCAGGGGGCAGAGAGACTAGCTTCCAGTAATGAGCAGTTCTTC
cdr3_aa: CASSLQGAERLASSNEQFF
clone_size: -
v_call: TRBV5-4
d_call: -
j_call: TRBJ2-1

cdr3_nt: TGTGCCAGCAGAACGCTTCGGGGGGAAAAACTGTTTTTT
cdr3_aa: CASRTLRGEKLFF
clone_size: -
v_call: TRBV28
d_call: -
j_call: TRBJ1-4

cdr3_nt: TGTGCCAGCAGTGATCTCTGGGGTACCCACGAGCAGTACTTC
cdr3_aa: CASSDLWGTHEQYF
clone_size: once
v_call: TRBV6-1
d_call: -
j_call: TRBJ2-7

cdr3_nt: TGTGCCAGCAGCTGGCGGGACACCCGAACGGAAGCTTTCTTT
cdr3_aa: CASSWRDTRTEAFF
clone_size: -
v_call: TRBV7-9
d_call: -
j_call: TRBJ1-1

cdr3_nt: TGTGCCAGCAGCTTAGGGTCAACGGGACAGGGGTCCTACGAGCAGTACTTC
cdr3_aa: CASSLGSTGQGSYEQYF
clone_size: once
v_call: TRBV7-2
d_call: TRBD1
j_call: TRBJ2-7

cdr3_nt: TGTGCCAGCAGCCAGGTACGCGACAGGGGTACTGAAGCTTTCTTT
cdr3_aa: CASSQVRDRGTEAFF
clone_size: -
v_call: TRBV4-2
d_call: TRBD1
j_call: TRBJ1-1

cdr3_nt: TGTGCCAGCACCCCCGAGTGGGGGAGCTCCTACAATGAGCAGTTCTTC
cdr3_aa: CASTPEWGSSYNEQFF
clone_size: -
v_call: TRBV11-3
d_call: -
j_call: TRBJ2-1

cdr3_nt: TGTGCCAGCAGTTACAGGGCCACCTCTGGGGCCAACGTCCTGACTTTC
cdr3_aa: CASSYRATSGANVLTF
clone_size: -
v_call: TRBV6-5
d_call: -
j_call: TRBJ2-6

cdr3_nt: TGTGCCAGCAGTTACAGGGACAGGGACAATGAGCAGTTCTTC
cdr3_aa: CASSYRDRDNEQFF
clone_size: -
v_call: TRBV6-5
d_call: TRBD1
j_call: TRBJ2-1

cdr3_nt: TGCGCCAGCAGCTTGGAAGGCAGCCACACAGATACGCAGTATTTT
cdr3_aa: CASSLEGSHTDTQYF
clone_size: -
v_call: TRBV5-1
d_call: -
j_call: TRBJ2-3

cdr3_nt: TGTGCCAGCAGTGAACGCCTCGGGGGCAATGAGCAGTTCTTC
cdr3_aa: CASSERLGGNEQFF
clone_size: -
v_call: TRBV2
d_call: -
j_call: TRBJ2-1

cdr3_nt: TGTGCCAGCAGCTTAGCCCCGGGACCTAACTATGGCTACACCTTC
cdr3_aa: CASSLAPGPNYGYTF
clone_size: few
v_call: TRBV7-2
d_call: -
j_call: TRBJ1-2

cdr3_nt: TGTGCCGTCAAGTTGGGCCCTAATCAGCCCCAGCATTTT
cdr3_aa: CAVKLGPNQPQHF
clone_size: -
v_call: TRBV10-3
d_call: -
j_call: TRBJ1-5